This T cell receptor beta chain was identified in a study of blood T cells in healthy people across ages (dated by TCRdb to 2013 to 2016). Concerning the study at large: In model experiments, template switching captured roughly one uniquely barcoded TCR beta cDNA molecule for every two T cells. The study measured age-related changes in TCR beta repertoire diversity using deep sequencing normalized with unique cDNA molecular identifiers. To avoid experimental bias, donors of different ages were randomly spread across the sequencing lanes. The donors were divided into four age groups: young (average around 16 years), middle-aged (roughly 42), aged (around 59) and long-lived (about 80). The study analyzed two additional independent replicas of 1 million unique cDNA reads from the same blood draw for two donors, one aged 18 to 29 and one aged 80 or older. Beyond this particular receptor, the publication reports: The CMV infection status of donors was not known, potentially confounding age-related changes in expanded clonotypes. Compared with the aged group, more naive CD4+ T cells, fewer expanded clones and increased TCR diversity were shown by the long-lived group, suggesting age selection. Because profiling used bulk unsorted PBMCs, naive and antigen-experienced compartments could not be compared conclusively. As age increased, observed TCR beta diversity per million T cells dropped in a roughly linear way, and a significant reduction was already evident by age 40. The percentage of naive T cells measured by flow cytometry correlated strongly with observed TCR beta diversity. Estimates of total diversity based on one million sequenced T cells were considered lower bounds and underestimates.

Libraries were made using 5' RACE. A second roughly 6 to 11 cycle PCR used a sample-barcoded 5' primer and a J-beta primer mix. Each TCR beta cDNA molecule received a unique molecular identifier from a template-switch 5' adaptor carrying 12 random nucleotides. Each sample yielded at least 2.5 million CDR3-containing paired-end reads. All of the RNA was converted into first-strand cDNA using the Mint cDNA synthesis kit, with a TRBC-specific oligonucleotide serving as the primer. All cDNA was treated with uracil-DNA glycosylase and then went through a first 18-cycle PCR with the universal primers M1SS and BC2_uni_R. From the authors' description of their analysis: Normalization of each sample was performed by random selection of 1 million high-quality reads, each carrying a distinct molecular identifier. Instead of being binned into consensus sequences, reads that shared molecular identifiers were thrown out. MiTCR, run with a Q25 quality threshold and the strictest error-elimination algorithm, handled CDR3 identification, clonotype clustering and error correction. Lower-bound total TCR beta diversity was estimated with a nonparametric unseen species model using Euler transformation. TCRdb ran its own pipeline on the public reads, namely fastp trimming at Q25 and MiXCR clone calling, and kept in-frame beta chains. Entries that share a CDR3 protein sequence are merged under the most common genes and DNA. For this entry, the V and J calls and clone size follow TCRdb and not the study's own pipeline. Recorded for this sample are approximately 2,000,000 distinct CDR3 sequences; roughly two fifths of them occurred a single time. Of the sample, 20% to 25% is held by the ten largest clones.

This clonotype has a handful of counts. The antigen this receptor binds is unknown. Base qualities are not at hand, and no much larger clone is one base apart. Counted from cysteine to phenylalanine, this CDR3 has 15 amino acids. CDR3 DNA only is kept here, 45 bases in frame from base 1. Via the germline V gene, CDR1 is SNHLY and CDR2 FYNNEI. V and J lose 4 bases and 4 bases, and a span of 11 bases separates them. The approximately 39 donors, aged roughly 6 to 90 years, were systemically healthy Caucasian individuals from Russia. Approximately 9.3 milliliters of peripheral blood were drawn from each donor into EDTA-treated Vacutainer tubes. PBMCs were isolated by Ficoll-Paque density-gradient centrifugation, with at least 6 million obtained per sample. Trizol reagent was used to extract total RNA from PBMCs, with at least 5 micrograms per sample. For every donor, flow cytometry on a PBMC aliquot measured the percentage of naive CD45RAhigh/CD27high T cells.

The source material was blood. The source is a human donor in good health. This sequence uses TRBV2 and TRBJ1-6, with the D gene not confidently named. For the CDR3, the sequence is CASSVASGYNSPLHF. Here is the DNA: TGTGCCAGCAGTGTTGCATCAGGATATAATTCACCCCTCCACTTT.